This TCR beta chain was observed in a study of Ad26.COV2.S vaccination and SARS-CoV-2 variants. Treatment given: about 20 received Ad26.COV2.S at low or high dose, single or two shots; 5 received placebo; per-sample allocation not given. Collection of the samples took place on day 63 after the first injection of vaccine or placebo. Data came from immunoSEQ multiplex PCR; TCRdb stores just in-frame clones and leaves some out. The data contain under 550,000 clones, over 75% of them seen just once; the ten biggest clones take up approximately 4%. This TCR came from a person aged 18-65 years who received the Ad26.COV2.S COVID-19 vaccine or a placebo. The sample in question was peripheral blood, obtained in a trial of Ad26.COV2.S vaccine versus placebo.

The CDR3 DNA sequence: TGTGCCAGCAGGGCCTCTAGCGGGGGGATCAATGAGCAGTTCTTC. It is translated as CASRASSGGINEQFF. V gene TRBV2 combines with J gene TRBJ2-1; 11 positions agree with TRBD2. Per the germline V gene, CDR1 is SNHLY and CDR2 is FYNNEI. The CDR3 has 15 amino acids. V lost 6 bases to trimming and J lost 6 bases; unmatched junction nucleotides: 7.